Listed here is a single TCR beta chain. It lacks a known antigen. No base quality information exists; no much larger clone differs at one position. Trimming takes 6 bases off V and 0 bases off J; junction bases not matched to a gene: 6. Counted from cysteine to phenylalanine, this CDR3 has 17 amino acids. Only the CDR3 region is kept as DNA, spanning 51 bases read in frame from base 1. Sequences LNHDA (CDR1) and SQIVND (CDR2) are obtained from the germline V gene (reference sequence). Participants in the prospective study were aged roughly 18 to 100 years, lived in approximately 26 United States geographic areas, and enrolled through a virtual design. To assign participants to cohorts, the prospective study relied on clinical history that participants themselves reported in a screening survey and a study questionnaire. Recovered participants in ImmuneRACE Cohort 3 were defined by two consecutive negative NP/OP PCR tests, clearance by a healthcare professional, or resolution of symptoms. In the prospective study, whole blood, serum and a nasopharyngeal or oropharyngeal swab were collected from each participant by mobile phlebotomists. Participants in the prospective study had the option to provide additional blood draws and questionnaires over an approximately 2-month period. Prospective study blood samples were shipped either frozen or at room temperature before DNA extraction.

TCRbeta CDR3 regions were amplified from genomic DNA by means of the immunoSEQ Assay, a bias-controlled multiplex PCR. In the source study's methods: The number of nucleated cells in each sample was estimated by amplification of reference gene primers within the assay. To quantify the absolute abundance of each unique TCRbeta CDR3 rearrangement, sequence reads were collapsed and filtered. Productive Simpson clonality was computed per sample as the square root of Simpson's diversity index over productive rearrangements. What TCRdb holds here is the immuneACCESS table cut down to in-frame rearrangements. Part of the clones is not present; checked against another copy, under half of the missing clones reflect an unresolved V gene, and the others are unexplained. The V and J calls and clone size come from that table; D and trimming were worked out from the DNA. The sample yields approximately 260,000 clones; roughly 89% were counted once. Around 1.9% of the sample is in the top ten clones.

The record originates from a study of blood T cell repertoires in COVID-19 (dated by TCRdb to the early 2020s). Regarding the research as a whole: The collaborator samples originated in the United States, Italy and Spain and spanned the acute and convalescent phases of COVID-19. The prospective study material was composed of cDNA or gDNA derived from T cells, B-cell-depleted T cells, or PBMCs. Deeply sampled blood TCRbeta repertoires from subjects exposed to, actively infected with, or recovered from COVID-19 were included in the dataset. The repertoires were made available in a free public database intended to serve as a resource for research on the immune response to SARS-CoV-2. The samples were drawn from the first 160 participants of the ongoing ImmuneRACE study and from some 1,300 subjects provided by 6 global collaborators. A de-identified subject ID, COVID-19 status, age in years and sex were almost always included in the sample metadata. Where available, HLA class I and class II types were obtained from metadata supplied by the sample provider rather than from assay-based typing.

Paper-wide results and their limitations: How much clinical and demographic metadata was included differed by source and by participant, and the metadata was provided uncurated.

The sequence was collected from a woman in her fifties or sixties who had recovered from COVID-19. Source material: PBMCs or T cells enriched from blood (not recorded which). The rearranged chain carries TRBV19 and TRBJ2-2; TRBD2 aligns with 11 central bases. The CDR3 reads CASRGLAVDANTGELFF. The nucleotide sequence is TGTGCCAGTAGGGGACTAGCGGTAGACGCGAACACCGGGGAGCTGTTTTTT.